The entry below describes one TCR beta chain. The germline V and J ends were trimmed by 0 bases and 3 bases, with 6 bases remaining between them. Germline lookup yields CDR1 LGHNA and CDR2 YNFKEQ. This CDR3 contains 14 residues. The TCR library protocol attached unique molecular identifiers to the individual cDNA molecules. MiXCR, applied by TCRdb to the 5' RACE reads, yields one record per CDR3 protein. The repertoire holds about 92,000 distinct CDR3 sequences, with 13% to 15% as singletons. The data belong to a study of early T cells in non-severe SARS-CoV-2 infection. V gene TRBV4-2 combines with J gene TRBJ2-1; no firm D call. Material for sequencing was whole blood. This receptor was taken from an adult who was a healthcare worker with PCR-confirmed SARS-CoV-2 infection or an uninfected control (not recorded which). Here the CDR3 reads CASSQDAGYNEQFF. For the CDR3, the DNA is TGTGCCAGCAGCCAAGATGCAGGCTACAATGAGCAGTTCTTC.